This T cell receptor (beta chain) comes out of a study of blood T cell repertoires in COVID-19. V gave up 5 bases and J gave up 7 bases; unmatched junction bases: 7. The CDR3 totals 13 residues. Germline V gives CDR1 LNHDA, CDR2 SQIVND (reference sequence). The cohort comprised adults aged about 18 to 100 years residing in 20 to 25 US areas. Contact with a PCR-confirmed or clinician-diagnosed COVID-19 case occurred within 2 weeks of entry. Only in-frame clones appear in the TCRdb table, and some are missing; sequencing was by immunoSEQ multiplex PCR. The top ten clones hold 1.5% to 2% of a sample with 110,000 to 150,000 clones, less than 85% of them seen once.

The sequence was obtained from a young woman who had been exposed to COVID-19. Specimen: PBMCs or T cells enriched from blood (not recorded which). This chain connects TRBV19 to TRBJ2-7; TRBD2 matches at 8 bases. Written as DNA, the CDR3 is TGTGCCAGTAGTCCGACTAGCGTTGAGGAGCAGTACTTC. Encoded protein: CASSPTSVEEQYF.